A single sample is the source of the 32 T cell receptor beta chains below, sequenced in a study of blood T cell repertoires in COVID-19. The method was immunoSEQ multiplex PCR; TCRdb's version includes in-frame clones alone and lacks a portion of them. The sample lists roughly 330,000 clones, approximately 90% occurring once. Sequencing input: PBMCs or T cells enriched from blood (not recorded which). The receptors stem from a woman younger than 45 who had recovered from COVID-19.

This chain links TRBV7-9 with TRBJ1-2; D gene unclear. CDR1 and CDR2 (germline): SEHNR, FQNEAQ (reference sequence). The CDR3 consists of 14 residues. The V end was cut by 5 bases, the J end by 5 bases, with 15 bases between. In nucleotides, the CDR3 is TGTGCCAGCAGCCCTGACAACGGGGATTATGGCTACACCTTC. This gives the protein CASSPDNGDYGYTF. The variable domain in full, with the rest retrieved from reference TRBV7-9 and TRBJ1-2, is DTGVSQNPRHKITKRGQNVTFRCDPISEHNRLYWYRQTLGQGPEFLTYFQNEAQLEKSRLLSDRFSAERPKGSFSTLEIQRTEQGDSAMYLCASSPDNGDYGYTFGSGTRLTVV.

To note about this clone: The sample holds other DNA sequences that translate to the same CDR3. The chain is built from TRBV19 and TRBJ1-3; TRBD1 matches at 7 bases. CDR1 is LNHDA and CDR2 is SQIVND in the germline V gene (reference sequence). Trimming cost V 5 bases and J 2 bases; bases outside gene matches: 3. CDR3 length: 14 residues. The CDR3 loop is CASSLTGAGNTIYF. CDR3 nucleotide sequence: TGTGCCAGTAGTCTCACAGGGGCTGGAAACACCATATATTTT. The full variable domain, completed using reference TRBV19 and TRBJ1-3, is DGGITQSPKYLFRKEGQNVTLSCEQNLNHDAMYWYRQDPGQGLRLIYYSQIVNDFQKGDIAEGYSVSREKKESFPLTVTSAQKNPTAFYLCASSLTGAGNTIYFGEGSWLTVV.

The chain carries TRBV7-2 and TRBJ1-1; D is unclear. V was shortened by 11 bases and J by 4 bases, with 20 bases between the two germline ends. The CDR3 has 14 amino acids. Germline V gene lookup returns CDR1 SGHTA and CDR2 FQGNSA. The CDR3 DNA reads as TGTGCCTCAAAAGCGCGGGTTTTTAGCACTGAAGCTTTCTTT. Translation: CASKARVFSTEAFF.

The chain recombines TRBV7-8 with TRBJ1-4, with D possibly being TRBD1 (5 bases). Germline V lookup: CDR1 SGHVS, CDR2 FQNEAQ. Trimming stripped 5 bases from V and 1 base from J, with 8 bases between. There are 14 residues in the CDR3. The CDR3 sequence is CASSPTGTNEKLFF. CDR3 DNA sequence: TGTGCCAGCAGCCCAACAGGAACTAATGAAAAACTGTTTTTT.

The V gene is TRBV11-2, the J gene TRBJ2-7, with D possibly being TRBD1 (6 bases). Per the germline V gene, CDR1 is SGHAT and CDR2 is FQNNGV. The CDR3 runs to 14 residues. Trimming removed 4 bases at V and 4 bases at J, with 14 bases between. Here the CDR3 reads CASSWGQSVYEQYF. CDR3 DNA sequence: TGTGCCAGCAGCTGGGGACAATCCGTGTACGAGCAGTACTTC.

This chain joins TRBV9 and TRBJ1-2, with TRBD1 identical over 9 bases. The CDR3 covers 16 residues. The germline CDR1 and CDR2 sequences are SGDLS and YYNGEE. V was clipped by 0 bases and J by 4 bases; unmatched bases: 7. The CDR3 DNA is TGTGCCAGCAGCGTAGCTGCGGGACAGGGAATCTATGGCTACACCTTC. Its translation: CASSVAAGQGIYGYTF. The full variable domain, in which reference TRBV9 and TRBJ1-2 provide the parts outside the CDR3, is DSGVTQTPKHLITATGQRVTLRCSPRSGDLSVYWYQQSLDQGLQFLIQYYNGEERAKGNILERFSAQQFPDLHSELNLSSLELGDSALYFCASSVAAGQGIYGYTFGSGTRLTVV.

This clone was detected only a few times. The chain couples TRBV30 to TRBJ1-2, with TRBD1 matching 7 bases. V lost 2 bases, J lost 8 bases, and 8 bases stayed unmatched. CDR3 length: 13 amino acids. Germline assignment: CDR1 GTSNPN and CDR2 SVGIG (reference sequence). CDR3 in amino acids: CAWSTRQGWGYTF. The CDR3, as DNA: TGTGCCTGGAGTACGCGACAGGGATGGGGCTACACCTTC.

The sample holds a few counts of this clone. The rearrangement uses TRBV6-5 and TRBJ1-2; weak D call: TRBD1 (6 bases). V lost 8 bases, J lost 4 bases, and 20 bases lay in between. This CDR3 region has 15 residues. CDR1 is MNHEY and CDR2 is SVGAGI in the germline V gene. The CDR3 reads CASAGGLREIYGYTF. The CDR3 bases are TGTGCCAGCGCCGGGGGGCTGCGAGAGATCTATGGCTACACCTTC.

The chain employs TRBV7-2 and TRBJ2-7; perhaps TRBD1 as D (6 bases). The CDR3 totals 16 residues. V was trimmed by 1 base and J by 5 bases, leaving 18 bases between them. CDR1 is SGHTA, CDR2 FQGNSA, per germline. The CDR3 is CASSLDFLLGAHEQYF. The CDR3 region has the DNA TGTGCCAGCAGCTTAGACTTTCTGCTGGGGGCCCACGAGCAGTACTTC.

The chain employs TRBV28 and TRBJ1-3, with TRBD1 matching 8 bases. CDR3 size: 15 residues. Germline assignment: CDR1 MDHEN and CDR2 SYDVKM. The J segment lost 0 bases and the V segment lost 7 bases, leaving 5 bases of the junction unmatched. The CDR3 region has the DNA TGTGCCAGCAAACAGGGGGTTTCCTCTGGAAACACCATATATTTT. Its translation is CASKQGVSSGNTIYF. Together with reference TRBV28 and TRBJ1-3, the CDR3 gives the full variable domain: DVKVTQSSRYLVKRTGEKVFLECVQDMDHENMFWYRQDPGLGLRLIYFSYDVKMKEKGDIPEGYSVSREKKERFSLILESASTNQTSMYLCASKQGVSSGNTIYFGEGSWLTVV.

This clone was detected only once. This rearrangement joins TRBV29-1 to TRBJ2-5; a weak D match, TRBD2 (5 bases). V dropped 3 bases and J dropped 5 bases, with 13 bases sitting between them. The CDR3 extends over 13 amino acids. The germline gives CDR1 SQVTM, CDR2 ANQGSEA. CDR3 DNA sequence: TGCAGCGTTGATCTAGTTACGGGGGAGACCCAGTACTTC. It encodes CSVDLVTGETQYF.

The J gene is TRBJ2-2, the V gene TRBV4-2; 8 positions match TRBD2. The CDR3 has 18 residues. The germline V gene has CDR1 LGHNA and CDR2 YNFKEQ. Trimming cost V 0 bases and J 3 bases; bases outside gene matches: 9. CDR3 nucleotides: TGTGCCAGCAGCCAAGATTCCAGCGGGGGAGCCTACACCGGGGAGCTGTTTTTT. It encodes CASSQDSSGGAYTGELFF.

This chain joins TRBV2 and TRBJ1-2; D not certain. Germline-derived CDR1 and CDR2 are SNHLY and FYNNEI. The CDR3 spans 12 residues. Trimming shortened V by 7 bases and J by 2 bases, and 8 bases separated the two germline ends. The CDR3 loop is CASTGSNYGYTF. The DNA for the CDR3 is TGTGCCAGCACGGGTTCCAACTATGGCTACACCTTC.

In DNA form, the CDR3 reads TGCGCCAGCAGCCGGACTAGCGGGATCAATGAGCAGTTCTTC. Its protein is CASSRTSGINEQFF. The chain is built from TRBV4-1 and TRBJ2-1; TRBD2 matches at 12 bases. This CDR3 region has 14 residues. J gave up 6 bases and V 4 bases, and 1 base lay outside the gene matches. Germline CDR1 is MGHRA and CDR2 is YSYEKL.

The V and J genes are TRBV5-1 and TRBJ1-1, with D possibly matching TRBD1 (5 bases). The CDR3 runs 12 residues. The V end was cut by 4 bases, the J end by 9 bases, with 13 bases between. Germline CDR1 is SGHRS and CDR2 is YFSETQ. The CDR3 region is CASSPGHSKAFF. CDR3 sequence (DNA): TGCGCCAGCAGCCCCGGACATTCGAAAGCTTTCTTT.

This clone was seen once. J is TRBJ2-3 and V is TRBV18, with 11 bases that match TRBD2. Trimming removed 5 bases from V and 4 bases from J; junction bases left unmatched: 2. The CDR3 totals 14 residues. Germline CDR1 is KGHSH and CDR2 is LQKENI. The CDR3: CASSRTSGSDTQYF. The DNA for the CDR3 is TGTGCCAGCTCAAGGACTAGCGGGTCAGATACGCAGTATTTT.

This chain uses TRBV7-2 with TRBJ1-2; D is uncertain. Germline CDR1 is SGHTA and CDR2 is FQGNSA. V dropped 5 bases and J dropped 1 base, with 11 bases sitting between them. CDR3 size: 14 residues. The CDR3 loop reads CASSPNLGNYGYTF. In DNA, the CDR3 is TGTGCCAGCAGCCCAAATCTCGGTAACTATGGCTACACCTTC.

V is TRBV4-1 and J is TRBJ2-2; D is perhaps TRBD1 (6 bases). Germline CDR1 MGHRA, CDR2 YSYEKL. This CDR3 contains 15 residues. The V gene lost 7 bases and the J gene lost 1 base, with 13 bases spanning the gap. This CDR3 reads CASTVQGQNTGELFF. The DNA of the CDR3 is TGCGCCAGCACTGTCCAGGGACAGAACACCGGGGAGCTGTTTTTT.

CDR3 in amino acids: CASILTGGNTEAFF. The DNA for the CDR3 is TGTGCCAGTATCTTGACAGGAGGCAACACTGAAGCTTTCTTT. The chain has TRBV19 and TRBJ1-1, with a possible D match to TRBD1 (6 bases). The CDR3 runs to 14 residues. In germline, CDR1 is LNHDA, CDR2 SQIVND (reference sequence). V was shortened by 7 bases and J by 2 bases, with 14 bases between the two germline ends.

The genes are TRBV5-4 and TRBJ2-1; a weak D match, TRBD1 (8 bases). The CDR3 is 15 amino acids. The V end was cut by 4 bases, the J end by 7 bases, with 18 bases between. Germline-derived CDR1 and CDR2 are SGHNT and YYREEE (reference sequence). The DNA for the CDR3 is TGTGCCAGCAGCAAGACAGGGGAGGGAGTGAATGAGCAGTTCTTC. It translates to CASSKTGEGVNEQFF. Filled out from reference TRBV5-4 and TRBJ2-1, the complete variable domain reads ETGVTQSPTHLIKTRGQQVTLRCSSQSGHNTVSWYQQALGQGPQFIFQYYREEENGRGNFPPRFSGLQFPNYSSELNVNALELDDSALYLCASSKTGEGVNEQFFGPGTRLTVL.

The rearrangement joins TRBV20-1 to TRBJ2-3; weak D call: TRBD1 (5 bases). CDR1 is DFQATT and CDR2 is SNEGSKA in the germline V gene (reference sequence). V lost 3 bases, J lost 1 base, and 14 bases lay in between. The CDR3 covers 15 residues. Written as DNA, the CDR3 is TGCAGTGCTAGTTGGGGCCGGACCCGCACAGATACGCAGTATTTT. Translated: CSASWGRTRTDTQYF.

This chain connects TRBV9 to TRBJ1-1, with TRBD1 matching 11 bases. V dropped 4 bases and J dropped 4; count of bases not matched to a gene: 9. The CDR3 is 16 amino acids. Germline CDR1 is SGDLS and CDR2 is YYNGEE. CDR3 protein: CASSPQTGQGATEAFF. As DNA, the CDR3 is TGTGCCAGCAGCCCCCAGACCGGACAGGGGGCCACTGAAGCTTTCTTT.

The gene calls are TRBV12-3 or TRBV12-4 and TRBJ2-3; D might be TRBD2 (6 bases). V gave up 5 bases and J gave up 8 bases, with 8 bases separating them. This CDR3 is 11 amino acids long. The CDR3 protein is CASSEAGTQYF. DNA for the CDR3: TGTGCCAGCAGTGAAGCGGGTACGCAGTATTTT.

The rearrangement uses TRBV19 and TRBJ1-1; 7 positions match TRBD1. The CDR3 length is 15 residues. The V gene end was trimmed by 6 bases and the J gene end by 0 bases; junction bases not matched to a gene: 7. CDR1 LNHDA and CDR2 SQIVND come from the germline V gene (reference sequence). The CDR3 bases are TGTGCCAGTAGAACGGGACAGCTCATGAACACTGAAGCTTTCTTT. This gives the protein CASRTGQLMNTEAFF.

The chain employs TRBV4-2 and TRBJ1-2; D is perhaps TRBD1 (5 bases). Germline V gene lookup returns CDR1 LGHNA and CDR2 YNFKEQ. This CDR3 is built from 15 residues. V shed 3 bases and J shed 4 bases, with 15 bases lying between them. DNA of the CDR3: TGTGCCAGCAGCCACCCATGGGAGGGGCGCTATGGCTACACCTTC. Its translation: CASSHPWEGRYGYTF.

The CDR3 spells CASSLNKRGGPGEQFF. The CDR3 nucleotides are TGTGCCAGCAGCCTTAATAAGCGGGGGGGCCCGGGTGAGCAGTTCTTC. The V call is TRBV7-2, the J call TRBJ2-1; 10 bases fit TRBD2. The CDR3 sequence is 16 residues long. From germline, CDR1 is SGHTA and CDR2 FQGNSA. Unmatched junction bases numbered 13, after V lost 5 bases and J lost 9 bases. The entire variable domain, with the rest obtained from reference TRBV7-2 and TRBJ2-1, is as follows: GAGVSQSPSNKVTEKGKDVELRCDPISGHTALYWYRQSLGQGLEFLIYFQGNSAPDKSGLPSDRFSAERTGGSVSTLTIQRTQQEDSAVYLCASSLNKRGGPGEQFFGPGTRLTVL.

The J gene is TRBJ2-1, the V gene TRBV18, with D possibly TRBD1 on 6 matching bases. The CDR3 has 17 residues. V lost 7 bases, J lost 1 base, and 20 bases lay in between. Germline-derived CDR1 and CDR2 are KGHSH and LQKENI. The chain's CDR3 is CASYPNREPGSYNEQFF. DNA of the CDR3: TGTGCCAGCTACCCGAACAGGGAACCGGGGTCCTACAATGAGCAGTTCTTC.

The chain couples TRBV6-5 to TRBJ2-7, with 8 bases matching TRBD1. Germline-derived CDR1 and CDR2 are MNHEY and SVGAGI. The CDR3 is 16 residues long. V shed 4 bases, J shed 3 bases, and the junction held 11 bases outside the gene matches. The CDR3 nucleotides are TGTGCCAGCAGTTCACTAAATCGACAGGGGATCTACGAGCAGTACTTC. As protein: CASSSLNRQGIYEQYF.

The V call is TRBV29-1, the J call TRBJ1-1; the match to TRBD1 covers 9 bases. V shed 5 bases and J 5 bases; nucleotides not matched to a gene: 6. Germline V gives CDR1 SQVTM, CDR2 ANQGSEA. The CDR3 length is 13 residues. CDR3 coding DNA: TGCAGCGTTCTACAGGGGGCGGGTACTGAAGCTTTCTTT. Protein sequence: CSVLQGAGTEAFF.

In its sample, this clone was seen a few times. The CDR3 here is CASSRGASVYNEQFF. Here the CDR3 DNA reads TGCGCCAGCAGCCGGGGGGCTAGCGTGTACAATGAGCAGTTCTTC. The chain has TRBV5-1 and TRBJ2-1, with D possibly matching TRBD2 (7 bases). V lost 4 bases and J 4 bases, leaving 15 bases between the germline ends. Germline V gene sequence: CDR1 SGHRS, CDR2 YFSETQ. This CDR3 is 15 amino acids long.

This chain links TRBV7-9 with TRBJ1-6; 12 bases line up with TRBD1. This CDR3 region has 17 residues. Germline CDR1 reads SEHNR; CDR2 reads FQNEAQ (reference sequence). J lost 10 bases, V lost 3 bases, and 10 bases had no gene match. The CDR3 here is CASSFSGGTGGESPLHF. The CDR3 DNA reads as TGTGCCAGCAGCTTTAGCGGTGGGACAGGGGGCGAGTCACCCCTCCACTTT. The full variable domain, with the rest looked up from reference TRBV7-9 and TRBJ1-6, is DTGVSQNPRHKITKRGQNVTFRCDPISEHNRLYWYRQTLGQGPEFLTYFQNEAQLEKSRLLSDRFSAERPKGSFSTLEIQRTEQGDSAMYLCASSFSGGTGGESPLHFGNGTRLTVT.

The chain uses TRBV5-1 and TRBJ1-1; D unresolved. CDR1 and CDR2 from the germline V gene are SGHRS and YFSETQ. V lost 4 bases and J lost 1, with 8 bases in between. This CDR3 has 13 residues. CDR3 region: CASSGPSNTEAFF. The CDR3 nucleotides are TGCGCCAGCAGCGGGCCTTCGAACACTGAAGCTTTCTTT.